The text below deals with one T cell receptor (beta chain). The record originates from a study of blood T cell repertoires in COVID-19. The overall study: Samples of COVID-19 (acute and convalescent) were obtained from the United States, Italy and Spain. PBMCs, B-cell-depleted T cells, or T cells provided the cDNA or gDNA that made up the material.

Patients from Seattle were sampled longitudinally, starting during active infection. The CDR3 is 14 amino acids. The ends were cut back, 2 bases at V and 3 bases at J, with 11 bases in the middle. CDR1 SGHNT and CDR2 YYREEE come from the germline V gene (reference sequence). Methods used by the authors: Quantification of nucleated cells was approximated via reference gene primer amplification. Produced via immunoSEQ multiplex PCR; TCRdb's table is partial and in-frame only. From that table come the V and J calls and clone size; the DNA was used to work out D and trimming. The table shows tens of thousands of clones, with about 90% occurring only once.

This TCR derives from a woman aged 60-75 years with COVID-19, enrolled during active disease. This chain connects TRBV5-4 to TRBJ1-1; D remains unclear. The sample was peripheral blood. The CDR3 reads CASSFMTGDTEAFF. Here the CDR3 DNA reads TGTGCCAGCAGCTTTATGACGGGAGACACTGAAGCTTTCTTT.